A single sample gave rise to the 9 T cell receptor beta chains below, sequenced in a study of CD8 T cells in ankylosing spondylitis. TCRdb reanalysed the 5' RACE reads using MiXCR and keeps one entry per CDR3 protein. The sample consists of 240,000 or so distinct CDR3 sequences, less than 10% of them appearing once. Sequencing was performed on blood, either unsorted or a sorted T cell fraction (not recorded which). The receptors were sampled from a male donor with ankylosing spondylitis or in good health (not recorded which).

This clonotype came up a few times. The chain carries TRBV12-3 or TRBV12-4 and TRBJ1-4; 9 bases fit TRBD1. This CDR3 is 14 amino acids long. The ends lost 6 bases at V and 5 bases at J; junction bases unmatched: 4. The DNA of the CDR3 is TGTGCCAGCAGGCGGACAGGGGCGAATGAAAAACTGTTTTTT. This codes for CASRRTGANEKLFF.

This clonotype was observed a handful of times. The chain carries TRBV27 and TRBJ2-1, with D maybe TRBD2 (6 bases). The CDR3 sequence is 14 residues long. The V gene lost 5 bases and the J gene lost 0 bases, with 8 bases spanning the gap. From germline, CDR1 is MNHEY and CDR2 SMNVEV (reference sequence). CDR3 DNA: TGTGCCAGCAGTGCGCGGGACTCCTACAATGAGCAGTTCTTC. Residues: CASSARDSYNEQFF.

As for this clonotype: With a much larger clone just one base away, this may be a read error. CDR3 coding DNA: TGTGCCAGTAGTATTGGGACAGCCGATGGCACAGATACGCAGTATTTT. This sequence encodes CASSIGTADGTDTQYF. This chain uses TRBV19 with TRBJ2-3; 7 positions agree with TRBD1. The CDR3 loop spans 16 amino acids. The trim removed 3 bases at V and 1 base at J, leaving 7 bases unmatched. Germline lookup yields CDR1 LNHDA and CDR2 SQIVND (reference sequence). The variable domain in full, completed from reference TRBV19 and TRBJ2-3, reads DGGITQSPKYLFRKEGQNVTLSCEQNLNHDAMYWYRQDPGQGLRLIYYSQIVNDFQKGDIAEGYSVSREKKESFPLTVTSAQKNPTAFYLCASSIGTADGTDTQYFGPGTRLTVL.

This clonotype was observed at least ten times. This sequence joins TRBV20-1 and TRBJ1-5, with unresolved D. The CDR3 has 14 residues. Looked up from germline, CDR1 is DFQATT and CDR2 is SNEGSKA (reference sequence). Trimming removed 5 bases from V and 0 bases from J, with 11 bases in between. CDR3 loop: CSAESFLSNQPQHF. The DNA of the CDR3 is TGCAGTGCTGAGAGTTTTCTTAGCAATCAGCCCCAGCATTTT.

This clonotype has ten or more counts. The chain has TRBV15 and TRBJ1-4; D not resolved. Trimming removed 1 base at V and 5 bases at J, with 14 bases between. The CDR3 is made up of 16 amino acids. Germline CDR1 LNHNV, CDR2 YYDKDF (reference sequence). The CDR3 protein is CATSRAGERANEKLFF. The DNA of the CDR3 is TGTGCCACCAGCAGAGCAGGAGAAAGGGCAAATGAAAAACTGTTTTTT.

This clonotype was seen repeatedly, ten times or more. The chain couples TRBV5-8 to TRBJ2-7, with D possibly being TRBD2 (6 bases). The germline V and J ends were trimmed by 1 base and 1 base, with 9 bases remaining between them. This CDR3 has 14 amino acids. CDR1 and CDR2 (germline): SGHTS, YDEGEE. In DNA, the CDR3 is TGTGCCAGCAGCTTGCCAGGGACTTCCTACGAGCAGTACTTC. It specifies CASSLPGTSYEQYF.

At least ten counts were recorded for this clonotype. V is TRBV5-1 and J is TRBJ1-1; D call uncertain. Per germline, CDR1 SGHRS and CDR2 YFSETQ. This CDR3 spans 13 amino acids. The V end was cut by 0 bases, the J end by 2 bases, with 5 bases between. In DNA form, the CDR3 reads TGCGCCAGCAGCTTGGAATATAACACTGAAGCTTTCTTT. Its translation is CASSLEYNTEAFF. Full variable domain (rest looked up from reference TRBV5-1 and TRBJ1-1): KAGVTQTPRYLIKTRGQQVTLSCSPISGHRSVSWYQQTPGQGLQFLFEYFSETQRNKGNFPGRFSGRQFSNSRSEMNVSTLELGDSALYLCASSLEYNTEAFFGQGTRLTVV.

This clonotype was found many times. The gene calls are TRBV12-3 or TRBV12-4 and TRBJ2-7, with D hard to call. The CDR3 has 12 residues. Trimming stripped 5 bases from V and 3 bases from J, with 8 bases between. DNA of the CDR3: TGTGCCAGCAGTCAGGACCGCTACGAGCAGTACTTC. Translated: CASSQDRYEQYF.

This clonotype was counted many times. The chain combines TRBV7-9 with TRBJ2-5, with D perhaps TRBD2 (6 bases). CDR3 size: 14 residues. Germline V gene sequence: CDR1 SEHNR, CDR2 FQNEAQ (reference sequence). V was trimmed by 3 bases and J by 0 bases, leaving 8 bases between them. CDR3 sequence: CASSFRRDQETQYF. In DNA, the CDR3 is TGTGCCAGCAGCTTTAGGAGGGACCAAGAGACCCAGTACTTC.